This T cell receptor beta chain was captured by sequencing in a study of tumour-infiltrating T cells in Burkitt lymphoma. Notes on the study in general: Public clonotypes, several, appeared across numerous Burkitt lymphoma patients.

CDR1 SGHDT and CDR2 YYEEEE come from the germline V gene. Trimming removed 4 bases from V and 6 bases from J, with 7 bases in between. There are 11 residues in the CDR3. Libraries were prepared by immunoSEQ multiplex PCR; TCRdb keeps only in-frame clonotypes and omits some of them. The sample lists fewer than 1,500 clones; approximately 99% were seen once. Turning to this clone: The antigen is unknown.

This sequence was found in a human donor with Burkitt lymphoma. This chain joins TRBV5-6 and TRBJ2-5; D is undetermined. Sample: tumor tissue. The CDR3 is CASSAYKTQYF. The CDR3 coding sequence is TGTGCCAGCAGCGCTTACAAGACCCAGTACTTC.